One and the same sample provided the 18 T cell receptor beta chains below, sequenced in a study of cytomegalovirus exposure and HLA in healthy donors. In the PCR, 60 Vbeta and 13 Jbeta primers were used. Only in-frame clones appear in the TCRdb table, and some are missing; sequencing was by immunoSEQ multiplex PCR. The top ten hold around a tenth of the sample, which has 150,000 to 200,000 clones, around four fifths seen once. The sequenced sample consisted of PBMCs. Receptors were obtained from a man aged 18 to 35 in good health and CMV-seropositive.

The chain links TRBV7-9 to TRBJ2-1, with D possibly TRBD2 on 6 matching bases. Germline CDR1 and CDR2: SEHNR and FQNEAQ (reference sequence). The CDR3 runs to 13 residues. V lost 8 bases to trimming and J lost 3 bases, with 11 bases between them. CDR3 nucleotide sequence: TGTGCCAGCGGGGGAGCGGGCTACAATGAGCAGTTCTTC. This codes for CASGGAGYNEQFF.

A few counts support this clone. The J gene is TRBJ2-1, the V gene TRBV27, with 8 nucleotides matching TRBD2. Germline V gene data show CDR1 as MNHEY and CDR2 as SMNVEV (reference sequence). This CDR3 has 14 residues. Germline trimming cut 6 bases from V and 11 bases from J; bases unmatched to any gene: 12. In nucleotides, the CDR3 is TGTGCCAGCAGCGACCAGAGCATAGCGGGGAAGCAGTTCTTC. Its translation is CASSDQSIAGKQFF.

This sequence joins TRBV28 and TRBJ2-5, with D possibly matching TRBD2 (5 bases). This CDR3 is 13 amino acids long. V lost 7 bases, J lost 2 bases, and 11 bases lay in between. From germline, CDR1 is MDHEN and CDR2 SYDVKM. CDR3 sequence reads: CASKVRAQETQYF. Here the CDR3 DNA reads TGTGCCAGCAAAGTGCGGGCTCAAGAGACCCAGTACTTC.

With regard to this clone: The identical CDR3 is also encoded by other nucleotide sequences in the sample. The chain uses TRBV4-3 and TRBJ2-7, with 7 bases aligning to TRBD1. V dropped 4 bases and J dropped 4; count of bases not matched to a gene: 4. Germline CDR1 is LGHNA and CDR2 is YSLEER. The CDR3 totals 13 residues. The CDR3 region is CASSPRQGYEQYF. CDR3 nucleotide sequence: TGCGCCAGCAGCCCTCGACAGGGATACGAGCAGTACTTC.

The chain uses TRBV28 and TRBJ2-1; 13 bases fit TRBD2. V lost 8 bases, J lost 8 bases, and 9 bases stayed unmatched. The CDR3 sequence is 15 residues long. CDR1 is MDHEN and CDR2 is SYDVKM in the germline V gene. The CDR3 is CASFPGLAGSDEQFF. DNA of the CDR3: TGTGCCAGCTTCCCGGGACTAGCGGGATCTGATGAGCAGTTCTTC.

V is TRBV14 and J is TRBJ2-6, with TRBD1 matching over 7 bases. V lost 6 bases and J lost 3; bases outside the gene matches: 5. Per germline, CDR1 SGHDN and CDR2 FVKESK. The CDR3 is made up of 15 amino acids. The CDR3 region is CASSRNRGGANVLTF. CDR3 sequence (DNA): TGTGCCAGCAGTCGGAACAGGGGTGGGGCCAACGTCCTGACTTTC.

This CDR3 is CATGDRDREYEQYF. CDR3 DNA: TGTGCCACAGGGGACCGGGACAGGGAATACGAGCAGTACTTC. This chain links TRBV6-1 with TRBJ2-7, with 9 bases identical to TRBD1. Germline CDR1 reads MNHNS; CDR2 reads SASEGT. There are 14 residues in the CDR3. V lost 10 bases and J lost 4; bases outside the gene matches: 11.

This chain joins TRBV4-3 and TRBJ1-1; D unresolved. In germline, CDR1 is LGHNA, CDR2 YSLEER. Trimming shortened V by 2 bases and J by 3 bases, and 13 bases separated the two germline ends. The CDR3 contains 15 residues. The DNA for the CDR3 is TGCGCCAGCAGCCAATGGAGGGAGGATTACACTGAAGCTTTCTTT. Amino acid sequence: CASSQWREDYTEAFF.

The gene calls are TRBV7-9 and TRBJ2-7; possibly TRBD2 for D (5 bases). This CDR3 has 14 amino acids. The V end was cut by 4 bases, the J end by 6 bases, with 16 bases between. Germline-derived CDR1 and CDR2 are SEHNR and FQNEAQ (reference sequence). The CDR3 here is CASSSPGLPGEQYF. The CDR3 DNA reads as TGTGCCAGCAGCTCACCTGGACTGCCGGGCGAGCAGTACTTC.

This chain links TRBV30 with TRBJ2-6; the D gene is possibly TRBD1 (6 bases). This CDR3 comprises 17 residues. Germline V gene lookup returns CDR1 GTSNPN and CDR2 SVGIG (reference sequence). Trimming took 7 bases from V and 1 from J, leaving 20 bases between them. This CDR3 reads CASPSDRLPSGANVLTF. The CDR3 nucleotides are TGTGCCTCACCCTCGGACAGATTACCTTCTGGGGCCAACGTCCTGACTTTC.

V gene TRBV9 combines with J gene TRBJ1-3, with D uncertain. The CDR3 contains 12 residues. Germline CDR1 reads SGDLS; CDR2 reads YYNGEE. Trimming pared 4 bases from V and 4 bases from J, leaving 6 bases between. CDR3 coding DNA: TGTGCCAGCAGCTCCCAAGGAAACACCATATATTTT. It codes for CASSSQGNTIYF.

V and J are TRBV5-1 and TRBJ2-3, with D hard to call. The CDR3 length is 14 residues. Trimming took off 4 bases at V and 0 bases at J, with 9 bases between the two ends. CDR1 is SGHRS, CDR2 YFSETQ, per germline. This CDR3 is CASSNSASTDTQYF. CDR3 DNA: TGCGCCAGCAGCAACTCTGCTAGCACAGATACGCAGTATTTT.

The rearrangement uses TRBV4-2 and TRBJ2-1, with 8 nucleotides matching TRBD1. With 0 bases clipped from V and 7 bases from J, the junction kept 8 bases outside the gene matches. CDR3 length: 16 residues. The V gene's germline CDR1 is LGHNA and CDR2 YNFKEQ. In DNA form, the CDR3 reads TGTGCCAGCAGCCAAGATTGGCGACAGGGGAGGAATGAGCAGTTCTTC. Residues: CASSQDWRQGRNEQFF.

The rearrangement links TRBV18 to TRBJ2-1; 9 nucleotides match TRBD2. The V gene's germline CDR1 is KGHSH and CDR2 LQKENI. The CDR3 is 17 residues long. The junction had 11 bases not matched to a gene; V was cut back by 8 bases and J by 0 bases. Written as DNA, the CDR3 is TGTGCCAGCAATCCTTTAGCGGGAGAGAGCTCCTACAATGAGCAGTTCTTC. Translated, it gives CASNPLAGESSYNEQFF.

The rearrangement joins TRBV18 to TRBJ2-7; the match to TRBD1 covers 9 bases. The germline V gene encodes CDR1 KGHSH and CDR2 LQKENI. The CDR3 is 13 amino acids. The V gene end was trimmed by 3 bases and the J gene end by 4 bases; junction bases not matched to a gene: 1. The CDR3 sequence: CASSPGTGYEQYF. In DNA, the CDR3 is TGTGCCAGCTCACCCGGGACAGGGTACGAGCAGTACTTC.

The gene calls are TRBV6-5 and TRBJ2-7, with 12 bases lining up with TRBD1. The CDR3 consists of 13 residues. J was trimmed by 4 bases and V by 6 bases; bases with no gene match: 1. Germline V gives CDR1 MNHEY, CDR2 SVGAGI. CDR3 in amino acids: CASRGQGAYEQYF. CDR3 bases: TGTGCCAGCAGGGGACAGGGGGCTTACGAGCAGTACTTC.

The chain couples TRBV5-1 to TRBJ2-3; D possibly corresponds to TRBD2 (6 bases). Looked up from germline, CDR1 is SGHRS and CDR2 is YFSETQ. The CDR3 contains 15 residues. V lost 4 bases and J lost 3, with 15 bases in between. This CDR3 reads CASSGAPGLTDTQYF. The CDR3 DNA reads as TGCGCCAGCAGCGGAGCGCCGGGACTTACAGATACGCAGTATTTT.

Here the CDR3 reads CASSAGGEAFF. The CDR3 coding sequence is TGTGCCAGCAGCGCCGGGGGTGAAGCTTTCTTT. The V and J genes are TRBV5-6 and TRBJ1-1; possible D gene TRBD1, 5 bases. V gave up 4 bases and J gave up 7 bases, with 8 bases separating them. Germline assignment: CDR1 SGHDT and CDR2 YYEEEE. The CDR3 length is 11 residues.